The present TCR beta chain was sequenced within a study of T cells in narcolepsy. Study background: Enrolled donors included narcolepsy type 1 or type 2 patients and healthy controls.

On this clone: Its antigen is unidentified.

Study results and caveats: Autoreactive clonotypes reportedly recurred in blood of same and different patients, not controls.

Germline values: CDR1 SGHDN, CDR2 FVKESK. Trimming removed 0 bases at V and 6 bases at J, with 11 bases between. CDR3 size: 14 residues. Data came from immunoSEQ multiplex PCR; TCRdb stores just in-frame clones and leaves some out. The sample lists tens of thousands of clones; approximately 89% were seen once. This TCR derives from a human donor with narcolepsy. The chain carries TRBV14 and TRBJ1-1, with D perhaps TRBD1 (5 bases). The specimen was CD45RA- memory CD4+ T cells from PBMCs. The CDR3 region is CASSQESRGSEAFF. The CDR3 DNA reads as TGTGCCAGCAGCCAAGAATCGCGGGGCTCTGAAGCTTTCTTT.